The T cell receptor beta chain under discussion was sequenced for a study of cytomegalovirus exposure and HLA in healthy donors (dated by TCRdb to about 2017). About the full investigation: An earlier analysis of several hundred of the donors reported 276 Gb of sequence data and 100 million to 130 million unique TCR beta sequences from some 180 million T cells. An earlier analysis of 587 of the donors used high-throughput TCR beta sequencing to judge whether each TCR beta V gene segment behaved as functional or pseudogenic. Besides the first cohort of 500 to 700 subjects, a separate validation cohort made up of 120 different subjects was used. A later analysis re-analyzed previously published TCR beta repertoires from 500 to 700 donors and added high-resolution HLA genotyping to study TCR occurrence patterns. Both class I and class II loci were covered by HLA typing, at four-digit resolution. Approximately 330 gigabases of sequencing data and 70 million to 100 million unique TCR sequences made up an early release that covered nearly 650 HLA-typed donors. Typing coverage varied by locus: roughly 629-640 donors for A, B, C, DRB1 and DQB1; some 520 for DQA1; more than 600 for DPA1; approximately 470 for DPB1. Donor age, sex, ethnicity and CMV serostatus were compiled together with the repertoire data. Among roughly 400 genotyped donors of the cohort, an average of approximately 240,000 unique TCR beta nucleotide sequences were sequenced per donor, roughly a sixth of them non-productive. Rather than using new phenotypic data, the later analysis identified candidate immune exposures from TCR beta sequences and from how often those sequences occurred across donors. Among the roughly 390 genotyped donors, around 81% belonged to the genetic ancestry cluster associated with self-reported Caucasian donors. The study used immunosequencing to profile the T cell repertoires of 666 subjects and linked those repertoires to cytomegalovirus serostatus. A later genetic analysis used genome-wide SNP genotypes for about three fifths of the roughly 700 donors, treating that subset as a discovery cohort. A few DR-DQ haplotypes were treated as single units for association and clustering because of strong linkage in the cohort. Every repertoire in the discovery cohort had been generated on one and the same sequencing platform. High-throughput TCR immunosequencing, statistical association of individual TCRs with disease status, and machine learning were combined to predict cytomegalovirus infection status. The study was designed to test whether signatures of past pathogen exposure could be identified by cataloging public T cell receptors.

Its CDR3 holds 18 amino acids, cysteine through phenylalanine. Kept here is only the CDR3 DNA, which spans 54 bases and is read in frame from base 1. CDR1 MNHNS and CDR2 SASEGT are derived from the germline V gene. V sheds 1 base and J sheds 0 bases, leaving 16 bases between their ends. This clone was detected only a few times. It lacks a known antigen. Base qualities are not at hand, and no much larger clone is one base apart. The library was produced with the immunoSEQ multiplex PCR assay. The multiplex PCR relied on a mix of 60 forward primers for TCR Vbeta segments and 13 reverse primers for TCR Jbeta segments. A multiplex PCR assay on genomic DNA amplified the CDR3 region of rearranged TCR beta genes. On the Illumina HiSeq System, the amplified TCR beta libraries were sequenced as 87-base-pair reads. In the paper's pipeline: A later analysis tallied tens of millions of unique TCR beta chains across the 660 or so repertoires, and some 10 million of those chains were shared by two or more donors. Raw reads were error-corrected and collapsed into unique sequences with a nearest-neighbor algorithm that merged closely related sequences to remove PCR and sequencing errors. Alignment of CDR3 sequences to IMGT reference sequences was used to assign V, D and J gene segments. For a sequence to be retained, a match of at least six nucleotides was required to both a V gene segment and a J gene segment. A rearrangement was called productive if the CDR3 had no stop codons and remained in frame with V and J, and every other rearrangement was called non-productive. Following IMGT convention, CDR3 was defined as the stretch from the second conserved V-encoded cysteine up to the conserved J-encoded phenylalanine. The earlier analysis of about 530 of the donors excluded any sequence lacking an unambiguous match to a single V gene segment. In an earlier analysis of about 590 of the donors, a V segment was called functional when productive rearrangements were above 56.7%, and segregating when the standard deviation between donors exceeded 5%. A statistical classification framework was built to diagnose cytomegalovirus status from the catalog of TCR beta chain sequences. A later analysis assigned V and J genes by comparing TCR nucleotide sequences with IMGT/GENE-DB human TR gene sequences. In a later analysis, CDR3 sequences and most-parsimonious VDJ recombination scenarios were assigned using the TCRdist pipeline. In a later analysis, each TCR beta chain was defined by its CDR3 amino acid sequence together with its V-gene family, and reads without a unique V-gene family were excluded. To address suspected cross-contamination and a sequencing artifact, a later analysis removed 592 highly shared, low-generation-probability nucleotide sequences. For each public chain, a later analysis derived a clonal expansion index from normalized ranks of inferred template counts within each repertoire. In a later analysis, generation probabilities were computed using a VDJ recombination model fitted to out-of-frame rearrangements, and the results were checked against IGoR. Hypergeometric tests were used in a later analysis to score TCR-TCR, TCR-HLA and TCR-CMV co-occurrence, with a repertoire-size bias correction applied to the TCR pairs. False discovery rates were estimated in a later analysis by permuting HLA or CMV assignments 20 times. In a later analysis, co-occurring TCRs were grouped using DBSCAN, with TCRdist sequence similarity added in when clustering inside HLA-allele-positive subsets. Repertoires with fewer than 30,000 or more than 120,000 public chains, plus five repertoires with anomalous nucleotide sharing, were excluded from co-occurrence clustering. The clones in this table, taken by TCRdb from immuneACCESS, are in-frame only. Not every clone is retained; where verified, under half of the shortfall comes from an unresolved V gene, and the cause of the rest is unknown. V, J and clone size are those of that table, while D and trimming were read from the DNA. The sample has about 98,000 clones on record, roughly 85% of them singletons. Just over 2.5% of the sample rests with the top ten.

Broader findings and caveats from the paper: A later analysis found that most CMV-associated TCR beta chains appeared HLA-restricted, with HLA associations seemingly driven largely by CMV exposure. The study gave a list of 150 to 200 TCR beta chains associated with cytomegalovirus. Presence/absence analyses assumed roughly uniform sequencing depth across donors, an assumption that may not hold. In a later analysis, TCR association rates were found to vary across HLA loci, with the most associated TCRs seen for DRB1 alleles and the fewest for HLA-C alleles. According to the authors, the approach could potentially be generalized to other disease states and immunological phenotypes. Assigning TCR associations to individual alleles was difficult when HLA alleles, especially DR and DQ, strongly co-occurred. Immune exposure information for the cohort was limited to CMV serostatus. Because counts were too low, about 18 rarely observed V segments, including chromosome 9 orphons, were left out of the earlier analysis of several hundred of the donors. Most TCR sequences were seen in very few donors, while some public TCRs were found in many individuals. Linkage disequilibrium might explain the correlated functional status among segregating V segments, but an unknown experimental factor could not be ruled out. The sequencing pipeline was judged likely to have produced a cluster of highly shared sequence variants as a technical artifact. In a later analysis, several top co-occurrence clusters were reported to appear linked to parvovirus B19, influenza, CMV and Epstein-Barr virus. Cytomegalovirus status was reported to be diagnosed by the classifier with high specificity and sensitivity in both the original and validation cohorts. In an earlier analysis of 587 of the donors, most TCR beta V segments appeared in productive rearrangements about 87% or about 30% of the time, broadly matching IMGT annotations. Specific HLA alleles were associated with around 18,000 TCR beta sequences at a false discovery rate of 0.05 in a later analysis. HLA typing was unavailable for some donors at each locus, so association tests used only the typed subset. In a later analysis, HLA-associated TCR beta chains were found to be more clonally expanded and to have lower generation probabilities than equally common non-associated chains. In a later genetic analysis, a missense DCLRE1C variant was associated with V-gene and J-gene trimming of TCR beta chains, and the association was replicated in an independent cohort. Some IMGT-functional V segments, including TRBV6-2 and TRBV6-3, could not be distinguished by the 87-base-pair reads and were therefore excluded. According to a later genetic analysis, donors in an Asian-associated ancestry cluster had fewer N-insertions in productive TCRs than the approximately 650-donor mean. A few of the identified cytomegalovirus-associated TCR beta chains were confirmed in vitro to be specific for cytomegalovirus antigens. A further reported finding was that TCR beta sequences accurately predicted the HLA-A and HLA-B alleles for most subjects in the first cohort. The cohort was sequenced for TCR beta chains only, and without alpha or paired-chain data the features that could be detected were limited.

The cohort was made up of approximately 670 healthy bone marrow donors. All cohort members were sampled while nominally healthy, although unrecorded immune exposures were likely present. The donor was CMV seronegative and was included in the group of a few hundred seronegative cohort members. Every donor gave a peripheral blood sample, and the peripheral blood mononuclear cells from that sample were used for TCR beta sequencing. Genomic DNA extraction from the blood cell samples was performed with the Qiagen DNeasy Blood Extraction Kit. The receptor was derived from a man aged 40-49 years in good health and CMV-seronegative. The sample was PBMCs. The rearranged segments are TRBV6-1 and TRBJ1-5, with no reliable assignment of the D segment. The sequenced DNA: TGTGCCAGCAGTGAAGTTTCGGCGGCCGAATATAGCAATCAGCCCCAGCATTTT. Translated, it reads CASSEVSAAEYSNQPQHF.